This entry describes one TCR beta chain. The sample is drawn from a study of regulatory T cells in long-lasting Graves disease. The V end lost 3 bases, the J end lost 6 bases, and 14 bases lay between the germline ends. Looked up from germline, CDR1 is LGHNA and CDR2 is YNFKEQ. The CDR3 extends over 14 amino acids. TCR beta libraries were built with iRepertoire HTBI primers and Arm-PCR of CDR3 regions. Each CDR3 protein gets one entry after TCRdb re-called the multiplex PCR reads with MiXCR. The top ten hold roughly 8% of the sample, which has some 440,000 distinct CDR3 sequences, less than 25% seen once. Time point: persistent/refractory GD, antithyroid drugs over 5 years with positive TRAb. The TCR library used RNA extracted from PBMCs.

The receptor comes from a female donor with Graves disease. This material consisted of peripheral blood mononuclear cells (PBMCs), taken when the disease was refractory, from a patient treated with antithyroid drugs. The V call is TRBV4-2, the J call TRBJ1-2; D possibly corresponds to TRBD1 (5 bases). As DNA, the CDR3 is TGTGCCAGCAGCCAGGGGGGGGGGTACAATGGCTACACCTTC. This sequence encodes CASSQGGGYNGYTF.